This T cell receptor (beta chain) was profiled in a study of blood T cell repertoires in COVID-19. Study background: The cDNA or gDNA used as material had been derived from T cells, B-cell-depleted T cells, or PBMCs.

V was pared by 4 bases and J by 5 bases, with 9 bases between. From germline, CDR1 is MNHEY and CDR2 SMNVEV (reference sequence). This CDR3 comprises 14 residues. The method was immunoSEQ multiplex PCR; TCRdb's version includes in-frame clones alone and lacks a portion of them. The data hold over 120,000 clones, with about nine tenths observed a single time. Enrolled through a virtual design, the participants were between roughly 18 and 95 years of age and came from 24 US areas. The sample consisted of PBMCs or T cells enriched from blood (not recorded which). The TCR originated in a man between 60 and 75 years old who had recovered from COVID-19. The chain links TRBV27 to TRBJ1-6; perhaps TRBD1 as D (5 bases). This chain's CDR3 is CASSSVRDNSPLHF. For the CDR3, the DNA is TGTGCCAGCAGTTCGGTCAGGGATAATTCACCCCTCCACTTT.